These 29 T cell receptor beta chains were sequenced from one sample in a study of graft-versus-host responses after intestinal transplantation. Their specific antigens are unknown. Method: immunoSEQ multiplex PCR; TCRdb's copy keeps in-frame clones and lacks some. In the table there are around 67,000 clones, roughly 89% of which are singletons. Sequencing was performed on unstimulated CD8+ T cells sorted from spleen or lymph node cells, taken before transplant. The receptors stem from a human donor who was the organ donor for an intestinal transplant.

The chain has TRBV6-4 and TRBJ2-1, with D maybe TRBD2 (5 bases). V was clipped by 2 bases and J by 3 bases, with 17 bases between them. The CDR3 runs to 17 residues. CDR1 is MRHNA, CDR2 SNTAGT, per germline. The CDR3 DNA sequence: TGTGCCAGCAGTGACGGAGGATCGGAGTTAGGCTACAATGAGCAGTTCTTC. It encodes CASSDGGSELGYNEQFF.

The rearrangement joins TRBV7-6 to TRBJ2-4, with 9 bases matching TRBD1. CDR1 is SGHVS, CDR2 FNYEAQ, per germline. The trim removed 3 bases at V and 7 bases at J, leaving 1 base unmatched. There are 13 residues in the CDR3. CDR3 nucleotide sequence: TGTGCCAGCAGCTTGGGACAGGGTAACATTCAGTACTTC. The encoded protein is CASSLGQGNIQYF.

This chain joins TRBV29-1 and TRBJ2-3; 7 nucleotides match TRBD1. The CDR3 is 13 amino acids. Germline loops: CDR1 SQVTM, CDR2 ANQGSEA. V lost 2 bases, J lost 2 bases, and 1 base stayed unmatched. The CDR3: CSVERGHTDTQYF. The CDR3 DNA follows: TGCAGCGTTGAAAGGGGGCACACAGATACGCAGTATTTT.

The V and J genes are TRBV4-2 and TRBJ1-2; 8 bases agree with TRBD1. In germline, CDR1 is LGHNA, CDR2 YNFKEQ. The CDR3 runs 15 residues. Germline trimming cut 1 base from V and 4 bases from J; bases unmatched to any gene: 5. CDR3: CASSQVGDRLYGYTF. The CDR3 DNA reads TGTGCCAGCAGCCAAGTTGGGGACAGGCTCTATGGCTACACCTTC.

The chain employs TRBV4-3 and TRBJ1-2; 7 nucleotides match TRBD1. The V and J ends lost 1 base and 1 base, in that order; junction bases with no gene match: 6. Germline CDR1 and CDR2: LGHNA and YSLEER. This CDR3 comprises 16 residues. CDR3: CASSQAITGDNYGYTF. CDR3 DNA sequence: TGCGCCAGCAGCCAAGCTATAACAGGGGATAACTATGGCTACACCTTC.

The chain joins TRBV4-3 to TRBJ1-2; no clear D gene. There are 14 residues in the CDR3. Per germline, CDR1 LGHNA and CDR2 YSLEER. V was pared by 1 base and J by 0 bases, with 6 bases between. As DNA, the CDR3 is TGCGCCAGCAGCCAAGTCGGGTCTAACTATGGCTACACCTTC. Translated: CASSQVGSNYGYTF.

This clone was seen just once. The rearrangement links TRBV6-5 to TRBJ2-3, with 7 bases lining up with TRBD2. V trimming: 2 bases; J trimming: 2 bases; junction bases outside the gene matches: 4. The germline CDR1 and CDR2 sequences are MNHEY and SVGAGI. This CDR3 comprises 15 residues. The CDR3 DNA is TGTGCCAGCAGTTACGCTAGCGGCCTCACAGATACGCAGTATTTT. It yields the protein CASSYASGLTDTQYF.

The chain is built from TRBV4-1 and TRBJ1-3; D is ambiguous. CDR1 is MGHRA and CDR2 is YSYEKL in the germline V gene. V lost 1 base and J lost 3, with 7 bases in between. The CDR3 extends over 14 amino acids. Here the CDR3 reads CASSQVGSGNTIYF. The DNA for the CDR3 is TGCGCCAGCAGCCAAGTTGGCAGTGGAAACACCATATATTTT.

The chain links TRBV6-4 to TRBJ2-3, with D perhaps TRBD2 (5 bases). CDR1 is MRHNA, CDR2 SNTAGT, per germline. This CDR3 contains 13 residues. V gave up 3 bases and J gave up 3 bases, with 7 bases separating them. DNA for the CDR3: TGTGCCAGCAGTGAGCGGGCGACAGATACGCAGTATTTT. Its translation is CASSERATDTQYF.

The table lists this clone with a count of one. The CDR3 DNA follows: TGTGCCAGCAGTTCGGGACAGGGGGGTAACACCATATATTTT. Its translation: CASSSGQGGNTIYF. The V gene is TRBV28, the J gene TRBJ1-3; 11 nucleotides align to TRBD1. Looked up from germline, CDR1 is MDHEN and CDR2 is SYDVKM. The CDR3 extends over 14 amino acids. The trim removed 4 bases at V and 7 bases at J, leaving 3 bases unmatched.

In nucleotides, the CDR3 is TGTGCCAGCAGCTTGGCAGGGGAGCAGAACACCATATATTTT. This codes for CASSLAGEQNTIYF. The chain combines TRBV7-3 with TRBJ1-3; D is possibly TRBD1 (6 bases). The CDR3 covers 14 residues. Germline V lookup: CDR1 SGHTA, CDR2 FQGTGA. Trimming cost V 3 bases and J 7 bases, with 13 bases left between them.

This clone was seen a single time. This chain uses TRBV13 with TRBJ2-1, with 12 bases identical to TRBD2. Looked up from germline, CDR1 is PRHDT and CDR2 is FYEKMQ (reference sequence). V lost 6 bases and J lost 6; bases outside the gene matches: 6. This CDR3 is 15 amino acids long. In DNA form, the CDR3 reads TGTGCCAGCAGGTCTACTAGCGGGGGGCTCAATGAGCAGTTCTTC. As protein: CASRSTSGGLNEQFF.

Worth noting for this clone: The same CDR3 also results from other DNA sequences found in this sample. The J gene is TRBJ1-1, the V gene TRBV28; 9 positions agree with TRBD1. There are 14 residues in the CDR3. The junction had 1 base not matched to a gene; V was cut back by 1 base and J by 4 bases. CDR1 is MDHEN and CDR2 is SYDVKM in the germline V gene. The CDR3 region has the DNA TGTGCCAGCAGTTTATCGGGACAGGGCACTGAAGCTTTCTTT. Protein: CASSLSGQGTEAFF. Supplemented by reference TRBV28 and TRBJ1-1, the full variable domain reads DVKVTQSSRYLVKRTGEKVFLECVQDMDHENMFWYRQDPGLGLRLIYFSYDVKMKEKGDIPEGYSVSREKKERFSLILESASTNQTSMYLCASSLSGQGTEAFFGQGTRLTVV.

V and J are TRBV15 and TRBJ1-1; the D is unclear. Deletions cut 6 bases from V and 0 bases from J, with 11 bases between. Germline CDR1 reads LNHNV; CDR2 reads YYDKDF (reference sequence). The CDR3 consists of 14 residues. The CDR3 DNA follows: TGTGCCACCAGTGCAGTGACTCTGAACACTGAAGCTTTCTTT. Translation gives CATSAVTLNTEAFF.

The chain links TRBV28 to TRBJ2-2; 15 bases align to TRBD2. From germline, CDR1 is MDHEN and CDR2 SYDVKM. The junction had 3 bases not matched to a gene; V was cut back by 5 bases and J by 8 bases. CDR3 length equals 15 residues. The CDR3 bases are TGTGCCAGCAGTCGAGGACTAGCGGGAGGGGGGGAGCTGTTTTTT. This codes for CASSRGLAGGGELFF.

This rearrangement joins TRBV27 to TRBJ1-5, with a tentative D call TRBD1 (6 bases). The CDR3 runs to 16 residues. Germline V gene lookup returns CDR1 MNHEY and CDR2 SMNVEV (reference sequence). V lost 9 bases, J lost 2 bases, and 20 bases lay in between. CDR3 sequence: CARTGAGVRGNQPQHF. DNA for the CDR3: TGTGCCAGGACCGGGGCAGGGGTTCGGGGCAATCAGCCCCAGCATTTT.

The CDR3 here is CASSFQGYEQYV. The CDR3 DNA is TGTGCCAGCAGTTTCCAGGGATATGAGCAGTACGTC. The chain joins TRBV28 to TRBJ2-7, with D perhaps TRBD1 (5 bases). This CDR3 spans 12 amino acids. The V end was cut by 3 bases, the J end by 7 bases, with 10 bases between. The germline V gene encodes CDR1 MDHEN and CDR2 SYDVKM.

J is TRBJ1-1 and V is TRBV9; D not resolved. V lost 7 bases and J 2 bases, leaving 9 bases between the germline ends. The CDR3 loop spans 12 amino acids. From germline, CDR1 is SGDLS and CDR2 YYNGEE. The CDR3 DNA reads as TGTGCCAGCGCAGGTTTAAACACTGAAGCTTTCTTT. Protein sequence: CASAGLNTEAFF.

V is TRBV7-9 and J is TRBJ1-6, with D possibly TRBD1 on 6 matching bases. The CDR3 consists of 19 residues. Trimming removed 0 bases at V and 3 bases at J, with 18 bases between. Germline values: CDR1 SEHNR, CDR2 FQNEAQ (reference sequence). In DNA form, the CDR3 reads TGTGCCAGCAGCTTAGCAGGACCGACAGGATCCGGCTATAATTCACCCCTCCACTTT. It encodes CASSLAGPTGSGYNSPLHF.

This clone was seen only once. V is TRBV6-5 and J is TRBJ2-1, with D tentatively TRBD1 (5 bases). The CDR3 runs to 14 residues. V lost 2 bases, J lost 5 bases, and 10 bases lay in between. CDR1 is MNHEY, CDR2 SVGAGI, per germline. CDR3 coding DNA: TGTGCCAGCAGTTACAGGGGATTTAACAATGAGCAGTTCTTC. Protein sequence: CASSYRGFNNEQFF.

The chain employs TRBV6-5 and TRBJ2-1, with 8 bases matching TRBD2. Per the germline V gene, CDR1 is MNHEY and CDR2 is SVGAGI. CDR3 size: 14 residues. The junction had 1 base not matched to a gene; V was cut back by 3 bases and J by 3 bases. CDR3 region: CASSYRGGYNEQFF. As DNA, the CDR3 is TGTGCCAGCAGTTATCGGGGGGGCTACAATGAGCAGTTCTTC.

This chain links TRBV7-9 with TRBJ1-1; 10 bases fit TRBD1. Germline V gene sequence: CDR1 SEHNR, CDR2 FQNEAQ (reference sequence). Trimming at V came to 5 bases and at J to 7 bases, leaving 4 bases not matched to a gene. This CDR3 spans 13 amino acids. The CDR3 is CASSPGQGYEAFF. CDR3 nucleotides: TGTGCCAGCAGCCCGGGACAGGGGTATGAAGCTTTCTTT.

V and J are TRBV18 and TRBJ2-1; TRBD2 matches at 14 bases. From germline, CDR1 is KGHSH and CDR2 LQKENI. The CDR3 runs 17 residues. Unmatched junction bases numbered 9, after V lost 1 base and J lost 10 bases. This CDR3 reads CASSPHRLAGGLGEQFF. In nucleotides, the CDR3 is TGTGCCAGCTCACCACATCGACTAGCGGGGGGGCTGGGAGAGCAGTTCTTC.

The sample holds one count of this clone. The V call is TRBV28, the J call TRBJ2-2, with D possibly being TRBD2 (7 bases). Germline V CDR1 and CDR2: MDHEN, SYDVKM. The CDR3 extends over 17 amino acids. V lost 0 bases to trimming and J lost 7 bases, with 18 bases between them. The CDR3 DNA is TGTGCCAGCAGTTTATGGAATGTGGGGGGGGGCGTCGGGGAGCTGTTTTTT. Amino acid sequence: CASSLWNVGGGVGELFF.

The V gene is TRBV6-1, the J gene TRBJ2-3; 8 nucleotides align to TRBD1. V shed 1 base, J shed 1 base, and the junction held 13 bases outside the gene matches. CDR1 is MNHNS and CDR2 is SASEGT in the germline V gene. This CDR3 is built from 19 residues. The CDR3 DNA sequence: TGTGCCAGCAGTGAAGAGAGAAGGGGCAGGGGGCCTCGCACAGATACGCAGTATTTT. Encoded protein: CASSEERRGRGPRTDTQYF.

The chain combines TRBV19 with TRBJ2-1, with D possibly being TRBD1 (6 bases). CDR1 and CDR2 (germline): LNHDA, SQIVND (reference sequence). The CDR3 runs 14 residues. With 7 bases removed from V and 2 bases from J, the gap between germline ends came to 12 bases. The CDR3 spells CASNFRGPYNEQFF. For the CDR3, the DNA is TGTGCCAGTAATTTCAGGGGTCCCTACAATGAGCAGTTCTTC.

This clone was seen a handful of times. The chain uses TRBV19 and TRBJ1-5; D is perhaps TRBD1 (5 bases). The length of the CDR3 is 16 residues. V shed 6 bases and J shed 0 bases, with 15 bases lying between them. Per germline, CDR1 LNHDA and CDR2 SQIVND (reference sequence). DNA of the CDR3: TGTGCCAGTAGGGCTAGGGGACTCTATAGCAATCAGCCCCAGCATTTT. Encoded protein: CASRARGLYSNQPQHF.

CDR3 in DNA: TGTGCCAGCGGACCGGGACAGAGCTCCTACGAGCAGTACGTC. It yields the protein CASGPGQSSYEQYV. V usage is TRBV27 and J usage is TRBJ2-7, with 7 bases aligning to TRBD1. The CDR3 length is 14 residues. Germline lookup yields CDR1 MNHEY and CDR2 SMNVEV (reference sequence). Trimming cost V 8 bases and J 0 bases; bases outside gene matches: 7.

V usage is TRBV28 and J usage is TRBJ1-5; 7 nucleotides align to TRBD1. This CDR3 region has 14 residues. With 5 bases clipped from V and 2 bases from J, the junction kept 3 bases outside the gene matches. The germline V gene has CDR1 MDHEN and CDR2 SYDVKM. In DNA, the CDR3 is TGTGCCAGCAGTGACAGGGTCCGCAATCAGCCCCAGCATTTT. Its protein product is CASSDRVRNQPQHF.